The 21 T cell receptor beta chains below come from one sample, sequenced in a study of T cell responses to AZD1222 COVID-19 vaccine. Libraries were prepared by immunoSEQ multiplex PCR; TCRdb keeps only in-frame clonotypes and omits some of them. The top ten hold about 7.4% of the sample, which has about 120,000 clones, about 89% seen once. This material consisted of peripheral blood, taken 28 days after the second AZD1222 dose. The receptors derive from an adult who received the AZD1222 COVID-19 vaccine.

The V call is TRBV7-9, the J call TRBJ2-5, with D perhaps being TRBD1 or TRBD2 (5 bases each). The germline gives CDR1 SEHNR, CDR2 FQNEAQ (reference sequence). V lost 4 bases and J lost 2, with 20 bases in between. There are 17 residues in the CDR3. The CDR3 loop reads CASSSFPSGTTQETQYF. CDR3 nucleotides: TGTGCCAGCAGCTCATTCCCCTCGGGGACCACTCAAGAGACCCAGTACTTC.

The chain links TRBV5-1 to TRBJ2-2, with 7 bases identical to TRBD2. The junction had 6 bases not matched to a gene; V was cut back by 1 base and J by 0 bases. The CDR3 length is 17 residues. In germline, CDR1 is SGHRS, CDR2 YFSETQ. The CDR3 region has the DNA TGCGCCAGCAGCTTGATAGGGCGGGGGACGAACACCGGGGAGCTGTTTTTT. Translating gives CASSLIGRGTNTGELFF.

This clone was detected only a few times. The V call is TRBV7-2, the J call TRBJ1-2; D ambiguous. The V gene's germline CDR1 is SGHTA and CDR2 FQGNSA. V shed 3 bases and J shed 2 bases, with 4 bases lying between them. The CDR3 extends over 12 amino acids. The CDR3 coding sequence is TGTGCCAGCAGCTTTACGAACTATGGCTACACCTTC. The encoded protein is CASSFTNYGYTF.

The V call is TRBV5-1, the J call TRBJ2-1; 9 positions agree with TRBD1. Germline CDR1 SGHRS, CDR2 YFSETQ. The CDR3 contains 15 residues. J was trimmed by 5 bases and V by 0 bases; bases with no gene match: 3. The CDR3 nucleotides read TGCGCCAGCAGCTTGGGAGGACAGGGGCACAATGAGCAGTTCTTC. Translating it yields CASSLGGQGHNEQFF.

This chain joins TRBV6-5 and TRBJ1-4; a weak D match, TRBD1 (5 bases). The germline V gene encodes CDR1 MNHEY and CDR2 SVGAGI. The CDR3 is made up of 15 amino acids. Trimming cost V 2 bases and J 0 bases, with 7 bases left between them. The CDR3 loop is CASSYGGTTNEKLFF. Here the CDR3 DNA reads TGTGCCAGCAGTTACGGGGGGACAACTAATGAAAAACTGTTTTTT.

The chain employs TRBV2 and TRBJ1-4; possibly TRBD1 for D (5 bases). Trimming stripped 0 bases from V and 8 bases from J, with 19 bases between. Germline CDR1 is SNHLY and CDR2 is FYNNEI. The CDR3 consists of 17 residues. CDR3 nucleotide sequence: TGTGCCAGCAGTGAAGCCATGGGGGGGGGATCGAGCGAAAAACTGTTTTTT. Amino acids: CASSEAMGGGSSEKLFF.

V usage is TRBV15 and J usage is TRBJ1-2; D may be TRBD1 (6 bases). Deletions cut 0 bases from V and 8 bases from J, with 10 bases between. CDR1 LNHNV and CDR2 YYDKDF come from the germline V gene (reference sequence). The CDR3 sequence is 13 residues long. CDR3 residues: CATSRDRGDGYTF. The CDR3 DNA sequence: TGTGCCACCAGCAGAGATAGGGGGGACGGCTACACCTTC.

This sequence joins TRBV7-2 and TRBJ2-5; D assignment may be TRBD1 or TRBD2 (5 bases each). This CDR3 has 15 amino acids. CDR1 is SGHTA, CDR2 FQGNSA, per germline. Between the trimmed V and J ends, which lost 1 base and 5 bases, there was a span of 14 bases. The CDR3 loop is CASSLGAVRVETQYF. The CDR3 DNA reads TGTGCCAGCAGCTTAGGAGCGGTCAGGGTGGAGACCCAGTACTTC. Combining the CDR3 with reference TRBV7-2 and TRBJ2-5 gives the whole variable domain GAGVSQSPSNKVTEKGKDVELRCDPISGHTALYWYRQSLGQGLEFLIYFQGNSAPDKSGLPSDRFSAERTGGSVSTLTIQRTQQEDSAVYLCASSLGAVRVETQYFGPGTRLLVL.

The CDR3 nucleotides read TGTGCCAGCAGACCAGGGGTAACTGAAGCTTTCTTT. This codes for CASRPGVTEAFF. This rearrangement joins TRBV2 to TRBJ1-1; D perhaps matches TRBD1 (6 bases). The germline V and J ends were trimmed by 6 bases and 5 bases, with 10 bases remaining between them. Germline CDR1 and CDR2: SNHLY and FYNNEI. This CDR3 has 12 amino acids. The full variable domain, with the rest looked up from reference TRBV2 and TRBJ1-1, is EPEVTQTPSHQVTQMGQEVILRCVPISNHLYFYWYRQILGQKVEFLVSFYNNEISEKSEIFDDQFSVERPDGSNFTLKIRSTKLEDSAMYFCASRPGVTEAFFGQGTRLTVV.

The chain combines TRBV5-1 with TRBJ2-3; D not certain. CDR1 is SGHRS and CDR2 is YFSETQ in the germline V gene. This CDR3 spans 12 amino acids. V dropped 1 base and J dropped 4 bases, with 4 bases sitting between them. The CDR3 coding sequence is TGCGCCAGCAGCTTGAATTCAGATACGCAGTATTTT. Translating it yields CASSLNSDTQYF.

This clone appeared once. The rearrangement links TRBV12-3 or TRBV12-4 to TRBJ1-4, with no clear D. Trimming took 1 base from V and 8 from J, leaving 5 bases between them. This CDR3 contains 12 residues. CDR3 in DNA: TGTGCCAGCAGTTTAGTATCGGAAAAACTGTTTTTT. This sequence encodes CASSLVSEKLFF.

V usage is TRBV4-2 and J usage is TRBJ1-3; TRBD1 matches at 8 bases. CDR3 size: 17 residues. Germline assignment: CDR1 LGHNA and CDR2 YNFKEQ. V shed 0 bases, J shed 0 bases, and the junction held 4 bases outside the gene matches. The CDR3 DNA reads as TGTGCCAGCAGCCAAGATTCAGGGGGCCGCTCTGGAAACACCATATATTTT. This translates into CASSQDSGGRSGNTIYF.

V usage is TRBV2 and J usage is TRBJ1-2, with D possibly TRBD1 on 5 matching bases. This CDR3 is built from 11 residues. Trimming removed 10 bases from V and 6 bases from J, with 12 bases in between. Germline lookup yields CDR1 SNHLY and CDR2 FYNNEI. CDR3 sequence reads: CATAAGNGYTF. The CDR3 nucleotides are TGTGCCACGGCTGCAGGGAATGGCTACACCTTC.

The genes are TRBV7-9 and TRBJ2-7; D not resolved. The CDR3 sequence is 12 residues long. Trimming left V 5 bases short and J 2 bases short, with 7 bases between. In germline, CDR1 is SEHNR, CDR2 FQNEAQ (reference sequence). The chain's CDR3 is CASSKTTYEQYF. The CDR3 DNA follows: TGTGCCAGCAGCAAAACTACCTACGAGCAGTACTTC.

The chain links TRBV7-2 to TRBJ2-5; perhaps D is TRBD1 or TRBD2 (6 bases each). Germline CDR1 SGHTA, CDR2 FQGNSA. The CDR3 length is 19 residues. V was shortened by 1 base and J by 3 bases, with 24 bases between the two germline ends. This chain's CDR3 is CASSLVGGGGPSIKETQYF. For the CDR3, the DNA is TGTGCCAGCAGCTTAGTGGGGGGCGGTGGTCCGTCCATCAAAGAGACCCAGTACTTC.

This clone was detected only once. The sample contains more than one DNA sequence encoding this CDR3. The chain links TRBV11-3 to TRBJ1-1; perhaps TRBD1 as D (5 bases). The CDR3 consists of 13 residues. With 5 bases removed from V and 6 bases from J, the gap between germline ends came to 13 bases. Germline CDR1 reads SGHNT; CDR2 reads YENEEA. The DNA of the CDR3 is TGTGCCAGCAGCCTGGGGACGGGGGCTGAAGCTTTCTTT. This sequence encodes CASSLGTGAEAFF.

The rearrangement uses TRBV7-3 and TRBJ2-5; 10 bases match TRBD2. V lost 1 base to trimming and J lost 7 bases; unmatched junction nucleotides: 24. This CDR3 has 21 amino acids. In germline, CDR1 is SGHTA, CDR2 FQGTGA. The CDR3 is CASSLRGGPGSSGGHGGTQYF. DNA for the CDR3: TGTGCCAGCAGCTTAAGGGGAGGGCCCGGATCTAGCGGGGGCCACGGAGGGACCCAGTACTTC.

The chain is built from TRBV18 and TRBJ1-1, with unresolved D. The V gene lost 4 bases and the J gene lost 1 base, with 7 bases spanning the gap. The CDR3 loop spans 13 amino acids. The germline V gene has CDR1 KGHSH and CDR2 LQKENI. The CDR3 reads CASSLRGNTEAFF. CDR3 sequence (DNA): TGTGCCAGCTCACTCCGGGGGAACACTGAAGCTTTCTTT.

The chain couples TRBV6-2 or TRBV6-3 to TRBJ2-7, with 9 bases identical to TRBD2. Germline V gene sequence: CDR1 MNHEY, CDR2 SVGEGT. The CDR3 spans 15 residues. V gave up 5 bases and J gave up 0 bases; unmatched junction bases: 5. CDR3 region: CASSSGGGGSYEQYF. CDR3 in DNA: TGTGCCAGCAGTAGCGGCGGGGGGGGCTCCTACGAGCAGTACTTC.

This clone has only a few counts. The rearrangement uses TRBV11-3 and TRBJ2-7; perhaps TRBD1 as D (6 bases). This CDR3 contains 13 residues. V was pared by 3 bases and J by 2 bases, with 8 bases between. CDR1 and CDR2 from the germline V gene are SGHNT and YENEEA. CDR3: CASSLGTPYEQYF. The CDR3 DNA reads as TGTGCCAGCAGCTTGGGGACACCCTACGAGCAGTACTTC.

The chain links TRBV4-1 to TRBJ2-1; D is possibly TRBD1 (5 bases). The CDR3 is 15 residues long. CDR1 and CDR2 from the germline V gene are MGHRA and YSYEKL. V gave up 1 base and J gave up 1 base, with 8 bases separating them. The CDR3 sequence: CASSQGRASYNEQFF. The CDR3 DNA reads as TGCGCCAGCAGCCAAGGCAGGGCTTCCTACAATGAGCAGTTCTTC.